A selection of T cell receptor beta chains follows, all from one sample in a study of cytomegalovirus exposure and HLA in healthy donors. TCRdb keeps only in-frame clones here, not all; method: immunoSEQ multiplex PCR. The sample contains 97,000 or so clones, about 90% of which appear only once. The specimen sequenced was PBMCs. The origin of the receptors is a man aged 18 to 35 in good health and CMV-seropositive. Each CDR3 is given with its conserved first and last residue. The order of the fields is V gene, J gene, clone size, D gene, CDR3 DNA, CDR3 protein. A D gene is named only where the DNA matches it firmly. Some rows have no size entry. The others give once, few or many, or a class for an expanded clone.

>TRBV5-8|TRBJ2-1|-|TRBD1
TGTGCCAGCAGCTTCGGAAGAGGACAGGGAGATGAGCAGTTCTTC
CASSFGRGQGDEQFF
>TRBV6-5|TRBJ2-1|-|-
TGTGCCAGCAGTTACTCAACAGGGCTTAATGAGCAGTTCTTC
CASSYSTGLNEQFF
>TRBV2|TRBJ2-5|-|TRBD2
TGTGCCAGCAGTGAATGGCTAGCGGCAAAAGAGACCCAGTACTTC
CASSEWLAAKETQYF
>TRBV7-2|TRBJ2-2|-|TRBD2
TGTGCCAGCAGCTATAGACTAGCGTCGTTGACCGGGGAGCTGTTTTTT
CASSYRLASLTGELFF
>TRBV5-6|TRBJ2-1|-|-
TGTGCCAGCAGCCCATCGAAAGGGAGGCGATACAATGAGCAGTTCTTC
CASSPSKGRRYNEQFF
>TRBV29-1|TRBJ1-4|-|-
TGCAGCGCGGGGATAACTAATGAAAAACTGTTTTTT
CSAGITNEKLFF
>TRBV10-3|TRBJ2-1|-|-
TGTGCCATCACCCGACAGGAGGACAATGAGCAGTTCTTC
CAITRQEDNEQFF
>TRBV12-5|TRBJ1-2|-|TRBD1
TGTGCTAGTGGTTTGGGGGACAGGGTTAATGGCTACACCTTC
CASGLGDRVNGYTF
>TRBV4-2|TRBJ2-7|once|TRBD1
TGTGCCAGCAGCCAACCGGGACAGGGCTCCTACGAGCAGTACTTC
CASSQPGQGSYEQYF
>TRBV18|TRBJ2-6|-|TRBD2
TGTGCCAGCTCACCACCGCTAGCGGGGGCCATACCTGGGGCCAACGTCCTGACTTTC
CASSPPLAGAIPGANVLTF
>TRBV4-3|TRBJ1-4|-|-
TGCGCCAGCAGCCCCCTGGGCAGGGGCCAGGAAAAACTGTTTTTT
CASSPLGRGQEKLFF
>TRBV9|TRBJ2-1|-|TRBD1
TGTGCCAGCAGCGTAGTGGCAGGGGGCGACGATGAGCAGTTCTTC
CASSVVAGGDDEQFF
>TRBV28|TRBJ2-4|-|TRBD1
TGTGCCAGCAGTGCTACAGGGGTAGCCAAAAACATTCAGTACTTC
CASSATGVAKNIQYF
>TRBV7-2|TRBJ1-2|-|TRBD1
TGTGCCAGCAGCTCGGGACAGGGGGCGTTGTATGGCTACACCTTC
CASSSGQGALYGYTF
>TRBV6-5|TRBJ2-3|-|TRBD1
TGTGCCAGCAAAAGGGGGCTGAGCACAGATACGCAGTATTTT
CASKRGLSTDTQYF
>TRBV6-5|TRBJ2-7|-|-
TGTGCCAGCAGTCGGGAGTTGTTACGCTACGAGCAGTACTTC
CASSRELLRYEQYF
>TRBV5-1|TRBJ2-5|-|TRBD1
TGCGCCAGCAGCCATGAGGGGACAGGGAGAGAGACCCAGTACTTC
CASSHEGTGRETQYF
>TRBV18|TRBJ1-2|-|TRBD1
TGTGCCAGCTCACCCCAGGGACAGCAGAATGGCTACACCTTC
CASSPQGQQNGYTF
>TRBV18|TRBJ2-1|-|-
TGTGCCAGCTCACCAGCCCAGGGGAATCTTTATGAGCAGTTCTTC
CASSPAQGNLYEQFF
>TRBV5-8|TRBJ2-3|-|-
-
CASSLASGRGTQYF
>TRBV4-3|TRBJ1-6|-|TRBD1
TGCGCCAGCAGCCAAGATTGGGGGACAGGGGGCTCGCCCCTCCACTTT
CASSQDWGTGGSPLHF
>TRBV6-1|TRBJ2-7|-|-
TGTGCCAGCAGTGAAGCGCTTCCGGGTAGCGTGGCCTTCTACGAGCAGTACTTC
CASSEALPGSVAFYEQYF
>TRBV19|TRBJ2-7|once|-
TGTGCCAGTAGTATACAAGATGGACAGAGCTACGAGCAGTACTTC
CASSIQDGQSYEQYF
>TRBV6-1|TRBJ2-1|-|TRBD1
TGTGCCAGCAGTGAGGCACAGGGGACGAATGAGCAGTTCTTC
CASSEAQGTNEQFF
>TRBV19|TRBJ2-7|-|TRBD1
TGTGCCAGTAGTATAGTGGGACAGGCCGCCTACGAGCAGTACTTC
CASSIVGQAAYEQYF